This T cell receptor (beta chain) is from a study of shared clonotypes between healthy human individuals. The CDR3 runs 17 residues. Trimming cost V 5 bases and J 8 bases, with 25 bases left between them. The germline V gene has CDR1 SEHNR and CDR2 FQNEAQ (reference sequence). The repertoire was sequenced with immunoSEQ multiplex PCR; TCRdb's copy has only in-frame clones and lacks some. The sample lists around 450,000 clones, roughly 83% occurring once. The chain carries TRBV7-9 and TRBJ2-4, with D perhaps TRBD1 or TRBD2 (6 bases each). Sequencing was carried out using PBMCs. The receptor was isolated from a woman aged 40 to 50 in good health. Some clones in this sample may be carry-over from other donors' samples. In DNA form, the CDR3 reads TGTGCCAGCAGCCCAGAGGGGGGAGTCCTAGCGTTGGACATTCAGTACTTC. Amino acids: CASSPEGGVLALDIQYF. The full variable domain, in which reference TRBV7-9 and TRBJ2-4 provide the parts outside the CDR3, is DTGVSQNPRHKITKRGQNVTFRCDPISEHNRLYWYRQTLGQGPEFLTYFQNEAQLEKSRLLSDRFSAERPKGSFSTLEIQRTEQGDSAMYLCASSPEGGVLALDIQYFGAGTRLSVL.